The 5 T cell receptor beta chains reported below all come from one sample, sequenced in a study of radiotherapy plus CTLA-4 blockade in lung cancer. The assay was immunoSEQ multiplex PCR, and TCRdb's table has in-frame clones only and misses some. Counted here are tens of thousands of clones, 60% to 80% occurring once; the ten biggest clones make up roughly 2.4%. The sequencing used peripheral blood, collected from a patient treated with radiotherapy plus ipilimumab. Receptors originate from a human donor with non-small cell lung cancer whose response to radiotherapy plus ipilimumab could not be evaluated.

The chain links TRBV28 to TRBJ2-7; 7 bases line up with TRBD2. Germline V lookup: CDR1 MDHEN, CDR2 SYDVKM. The V segment lost 1 base and the J segment 0 bases; nucleotides outside the gene matches: 3. The CDR3 consists of 15 residues. The CDR3 region is CASSLYGGSSYEQYF. The CDR3 DNA follows: TGTGCCAGCAGTTTATACGGGGGGAGCTCCTACGAGCAGTACTTC.

The genes are TRBV29-1 and TRBJ1-5; TRBD1 agrees at 11 bases. V shed 6 bases and J 1 base; nucleotides not matched to a gene: 5. This CDR3 comprises 15 residues. The germline V gene has CDR1 SQVTM and CDR2 ANQGSEA. CDR3 loop: CSVLGQGASNQPQHF. As DNA, the CDR3 is TGCAGCGTCCTCGGACAGGGGGCGAGCAATCAGCCCCAGCATTTT.

As regards this clone: One end of the junction fails to match germline, which may point to a read error. Other DNA sequences from this sample encode an identical CDR3 as well. The J gene is TRBJ1-1, the V gene TRBV19; TRBD1 is a possible D gene (5 bases). The CDR3 contains 14 residues. Per germline, CDR1 LNHDA and CDR2 SQIVND (reference sequence). CDR3 loop: CASSIGSAGTEAFF. In DNA form, the CDR3 reads TGTGCCAGTAGTATAGGCTCTGCGGGGACTGAAGCCTTCTTT.

The V and J genes are TRBV5-1 and TRBJ2-2, with 12 bases that match TRBD2. The CDR3 is 17 amino acids. The germline CDR1 and CDR2 sequences are SGHRS and YFSETQ. Unmatched junction bases numbered 9, after V lost 3 bases and J lost 6 bases. The CDR3 loop is CASSSLAGGPLAGELFF. In DNA form, the CDR3 reads TGCGCCAGCAGCTCCCTAGCGGGGGGGCCCTTGGCCGGGGAGCTGTTTTTT.

This clone was picked up one time. This chain joins TRBV19 and TRBJ2-1, with a weak D call TRBD1 (6 bases). V shed 8 bases and J shed 4 bases, with 12 bases lying between them. This CDR3 has 13 amino acids. Per germline, CDR1 LNHDA and CDR2 SQIVND (reference sequence). The CDR3 loop reads CASHTDRYNEQFF. The CDR3 nucleotides are TGTGCCAGTCACACCGACAGGTACAATGAGCAGTTCTTC.